Below are 4 T cell receptor delta chains sequenced from a single sample in a study of delta chains in infants with herpesvirus infections. PBMC RNA was reverse transcribed using gamma-chain- and delta-chain-specific primers. TCRdb called clones anew from the RT-PCR reads with CATT. The repertoire holds 1,400 or so delta-chain clones, with around 7% as singletons. The sequenced sample was peripheral blood, obtained at time point 1 of longitudinal follow-up. The source is a human donor who was a Ugandan infant, either HIV-exposed or HIV-unexposed (not recorded which).

This clone is deemed medium-sized. The chain links TRDV1 to TRDJ1; a possible D gene is TRDD3 (8 bases). V lost 3 bases and J lost 0, with 32 bases in between. The CDR3 loop spans 22 amino acids. CDR1 TSWWSYY and CDR2 QGS come from the germline V gene. CDR3 DNA sequence: TGTGCTCTTGGGGATCCCCCCTTCCTTCCACTACTGGGGGCGGAGTACACCGATAAACTCATCTTT. Translated, it gives CALGDPPFLPLLGAEYTDKLIF.

The chain recombines TRDV1 with TRDJ1; TRDD3 matches 7 bases. Germline CDR1 reads TSWWSYY; CDR2 reads QGS. J was trimmed by 1 base and V by 3 bases; bases with no gene match: 11. The CDR3 spans 17 residues. The CDR3, as DNA: TGTGCTCTTGGGGACATTTCGGGGGATGGGTCCACCGATAAACTCATCTTT. Encoded protein: CALGDISGDGSTDKLIF.

This clone was observed a handful of times. The rearrangement links TRAV38-2/DV8 to TRDJ1; 10 bases match TRDD3. Trimming took 4 bases from V and 0 from J; bases not matched to a gene: 18. Per germline, CDR1 TSESDYY and CDR2 QEAYKQQN. The CDR3 is made up of 20 amino acids. The DNA for the CDR3 is TGTGCTTATAGGCGCTATCATGCGCCATACACTGGGGGATACACCGATAAACTCATCTTT. The encoded protein is CAYRRYHAPYTGGYTDKLIF.

This clone qualifies as large. J is TRDJ1 and V is TRDV2; 12 bases are shared with TRDD3. Germline V lookup: CDR1 GEAIGNYY, CDR2 EKD. The junction had 10 bases not matched to a gene; V was cut back by 3 bases and J by 3 bases. This CDR3 region has 17 residues. Here the CDR3 DNA reads TGTGCCTGTGACTCGTTACTGGGGGATACTCTTCCCGATAAACTCATCTTT. Translation: CACDSLLGDTLPDKLIF.